Listed below are T cell receptor beta chains from one sample, sequenced in a study of blood T cell repertoires in COVID-19. Using immunoSEQ multiplex PCR, the repertoire was profiled, and TCRdb retains in-frame clones only, with some absent. The data show fewer than 130,000 clones, 69% seen once. The sample consisted of peripheral blood. All receptors come from a man aged 80 or over with acute or convalescent COVID-19. Each CDR3 is given with its conserved first and last residue. The D gene is left open where the match is weak. The size entry is marked missing in some rows and otherwise reads once, few, many or a size class.

TRBV7-9,NA,NA,TRBJ2-3,CASSRSTASTDTQYF,TGTGCCAGCAGCAGATCGACAGCTAGCACAGATACGCAGTATTTT
TRBV7-9,NA,many,TRBJ2-2,CASSLGLAAGELFF,TGTGCCAGCAGCTTGGGTTTGGCGGCCGGGGAGCTGTTTTTT
TRBV2,NA,NA,TRBJ2-3,CASSGPTFTDTQYF,TGTGCCAGCAGTGGCCCTACTTTTACAGATACGCAGTATTTT
TRBV6-5,TRBD1,NA,TRBJ2-7,CASSTSGQGGEQYF,TGTGCCAGCAGTACCTCGGGACAGGGGGGCGAGCAGTACTTC
TRBV11-2,NA,NA,TRBJ2-1,CASSLYRLQNEQFF,TGTGCCAGCAGCTTATACCGGCTACAGAATGAGCAGTTCTTC
TRBV5-6,TRBD2,NA,TRBJ2-3,CASSLTGLTGGTQYF,TGTGCCAGCAGCTTAACGGGTCTAACGGGAGGTACGCAGTATTTT
TRBV5-1,TRBD2,NA,TRBJ2-7,CASNLAGTYEQYF,TGCGCCAGCAACCTAGCGGGTACCTACGAGCAGTACTTC
TRBV28,NA,few,TRBJ1-2,CASQGVPYGYTF,TGTGCCAGCCAGGGCGTCCCTTATGGCTACACCTTC
TRBV12-1,NA,NA,TRBJ2-3,CASSTRQGMEREKRGDTQYF,TGTGCCAGCAGCACACGACAGGGAATGGAGCGGGAGAAACGGGGAGATACGCAGTATTTT
TRBV3-1/TRBV3-2,NA,NA,TRBJ1-5,CASSQGPDIGNQPQHF,TGTGCCAGCAGCCAAGGCCCCGACATCGGCAATCAGCCCCAGCATTTT
TRBV4-1,TRBD1,NA,TRBJ1-3,CASSPGTGYEAHTIYF,TGCGCCAGCAGCCCCGGGACAGGGTATGAGGCCCACACCATATATTTT
TRBV5-1,NA,NA,TRBJ1-2,CASSLSTGYGYTF,TGCGCCAGCAGCTTGTCGACGGGTTATGGCTACACCTTC
TRBV5-8,TRBD1,NA,TRBJ2-5,CASSRDRQETQYF,TGTGCCAGCAGCCGGGACAGGCAAGAGACCCAGTACTTC
TRBV6-1,NA,few,TRBJ2-2,CASSESWNTGELFF,TGTGCCAGCAGTGAATCGTGGAACACCGGGGAGCTGTTTTTT
TRBV7-2,NA,once,TRBJ2-7,CASSLARDKTYEQYF,TGTGCCAGCAGCTTAGCCAGGGACAAAACCTACGAGCAGTACTTC
TRBV28,NA,NA,TRBJ1-1,CASSQITGLRGAFF,TGTGCCAGCAGCCAAATTACAGGGTTGAGGGGAGCTTTCTTT
TRBV7-3,NA,NA,TRBJ2-1,CASSLGGPGYNEQFF,TGTGCCAGCAGCTTAGGCGGGCCAGGCTACAATGAGCAGTTCTTC
TRBV27,TRBD1,few,TRBJ1-6,CASSQGTVDSSPLHF,TGTGCCAGCAGTCAAGGGACAGTTGACTCCTCACCCCTCCACTTT
TRBV6-6,TRBD1,NA,TRBJ1-5,CASSHLASGTGRERSQPQHF,TGTGCCAGCAGCCACCTTGCCTCCGGGACAGGGAGGGAACGGAGTCAGCCCCAGCATTTT
TRBV14,NA,NA,TRBJ2-1,CASSQDSKQGRAEQFF,TGTGCCAGCAGCCAAGACTCGAAACAGGGCAGGGCTGAGCAGTTCTTC
TRBV28,NA,NA,TRBJ2-7,CASSGFGEKLYEQYF,TGTGCCAGCAGTGGCTTCGGGGAGAAGCTCTACGAGCAGTACTTC
TRBV7-2,TRBD1,few,TRBJ1-5,CASSLGQGSSNQPQHF,TGTGCCAGCAGCCTCGGACAGGGAAGTTCCAATCAGCCCCAGCATTTT
TRBV4-1,TRBD2,NA,TRBJ2-7,CASSQDTSGHNAYEQYF,TGCGCCAGCAGCCAAGATACTAGCGGCCATAATGCCTACGAGCAGTACTTC
TRBV5-8,TRBD1,NA,TRBJ2-5,CASSSRQGWETQYF,TGTGCCAGCAGCTCGCGACAGGGATGGGAGACCCAGTACTTC
TRBV11-2,NA,few,TRBJ2-3,CASSHADFRGTQYF,TGTGCCAGCAGTCATGCCGACTTTAGGGGGACGCAGTATTTT
TRBV11-3,NA,NA,TRBJ2-2,CASSLEWGQGRAGELFF,TGTGCCAGCAGCTTAGAGTGGGGTCAGGGAAGGGCCGGGGAGCTGTTTTTT
TRBV28,NA,NA,TRBJ2-1,CASSSPDPTEQEQFF,TGTGCCAGCAGTTCCCCGGACCCGACAGAACAAGAGCAGTTCTTC